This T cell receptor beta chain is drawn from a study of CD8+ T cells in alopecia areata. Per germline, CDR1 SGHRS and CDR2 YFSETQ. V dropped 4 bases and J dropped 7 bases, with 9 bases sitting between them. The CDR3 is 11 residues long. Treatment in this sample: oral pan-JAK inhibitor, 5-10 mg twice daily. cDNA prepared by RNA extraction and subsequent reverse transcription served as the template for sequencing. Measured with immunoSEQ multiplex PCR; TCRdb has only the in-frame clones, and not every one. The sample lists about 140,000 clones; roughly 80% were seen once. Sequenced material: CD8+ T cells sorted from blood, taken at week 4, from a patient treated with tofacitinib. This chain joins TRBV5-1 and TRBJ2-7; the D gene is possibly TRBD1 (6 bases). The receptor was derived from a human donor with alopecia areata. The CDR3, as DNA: TGCGCCAGCAGCCTAGGACAGGAGCAGTACTTC. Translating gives CASSLGQEQYF.